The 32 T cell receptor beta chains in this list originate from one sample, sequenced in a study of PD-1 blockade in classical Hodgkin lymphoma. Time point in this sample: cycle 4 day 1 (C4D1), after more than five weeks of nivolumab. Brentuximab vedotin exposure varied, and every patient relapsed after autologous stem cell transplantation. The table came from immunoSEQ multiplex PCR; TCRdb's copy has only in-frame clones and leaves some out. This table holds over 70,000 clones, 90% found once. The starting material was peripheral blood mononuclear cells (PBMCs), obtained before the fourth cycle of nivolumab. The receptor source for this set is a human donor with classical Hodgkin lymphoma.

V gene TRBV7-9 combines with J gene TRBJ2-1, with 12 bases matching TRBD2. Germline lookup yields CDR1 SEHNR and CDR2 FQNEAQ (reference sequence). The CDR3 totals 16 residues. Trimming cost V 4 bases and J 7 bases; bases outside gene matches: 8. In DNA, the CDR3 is TGTGCCAGCAGCTCCCTAGCGGGGGGGCCGGTGAATGAGCAGTTCTTC. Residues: CASSSLAGGPVNEQFF.

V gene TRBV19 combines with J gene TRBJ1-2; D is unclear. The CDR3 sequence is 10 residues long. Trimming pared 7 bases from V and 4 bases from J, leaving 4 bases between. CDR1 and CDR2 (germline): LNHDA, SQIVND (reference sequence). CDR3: CASNGYGYTF. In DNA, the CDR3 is TGTGCCAGTAATGGCTATGGCTACACCTTC.

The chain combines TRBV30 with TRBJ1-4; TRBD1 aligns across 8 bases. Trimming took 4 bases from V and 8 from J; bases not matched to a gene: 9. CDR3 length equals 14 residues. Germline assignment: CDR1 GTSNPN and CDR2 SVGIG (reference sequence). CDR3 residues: CAWTTQGAGEKLFF. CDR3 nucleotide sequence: TGTGCCTGGACCACGCAGGGGGCTGGGGAAAAACTGTTTTTT.

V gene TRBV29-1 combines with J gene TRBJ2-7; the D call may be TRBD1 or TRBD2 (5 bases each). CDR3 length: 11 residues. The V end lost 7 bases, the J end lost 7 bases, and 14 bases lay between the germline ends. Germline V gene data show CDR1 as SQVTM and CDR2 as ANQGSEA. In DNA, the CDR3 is TGCAGCGGTCGAGGGGTGGGGGAGCAGTACTTC. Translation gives CSGRGVGEQYF.

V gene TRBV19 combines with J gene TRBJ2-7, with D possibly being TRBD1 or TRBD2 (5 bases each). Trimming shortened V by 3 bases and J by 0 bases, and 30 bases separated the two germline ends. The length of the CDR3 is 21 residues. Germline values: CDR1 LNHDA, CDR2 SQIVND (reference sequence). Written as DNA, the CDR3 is TGTGCCAGTAGTATGGTTAAAAAAGTAATAGTGGGGCAGACTAACTCCTACGAGCAGTACTTC. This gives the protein CASSMVKKVIVGQTNSYEQYF.

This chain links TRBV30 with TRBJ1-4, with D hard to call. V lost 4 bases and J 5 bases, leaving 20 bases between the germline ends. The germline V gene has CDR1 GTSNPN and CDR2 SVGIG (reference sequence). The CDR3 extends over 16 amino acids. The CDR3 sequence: CAWTLPGLGENEKLFF. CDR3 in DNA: TGTGCCTGGACCCTCCCCGGACTGGGAGAAAATGAAAAACTGTTTTTT.

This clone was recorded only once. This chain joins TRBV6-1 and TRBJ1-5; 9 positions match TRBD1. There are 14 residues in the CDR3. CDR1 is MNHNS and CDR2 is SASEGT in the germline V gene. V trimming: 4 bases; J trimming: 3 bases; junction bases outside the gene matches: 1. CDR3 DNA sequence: TGTGCCAGCAGTGGGGACAGGGACAATCAGCCCCAGCATTTT. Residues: CASSGDRDNQPQHF.

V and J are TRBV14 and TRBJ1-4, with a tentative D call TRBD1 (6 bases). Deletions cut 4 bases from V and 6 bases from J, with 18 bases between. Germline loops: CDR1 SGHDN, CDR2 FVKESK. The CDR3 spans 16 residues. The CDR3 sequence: CASSPMGGVMDEKLFF. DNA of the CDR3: TGTGCCAGCAGCCCTATGGGGGGCGTGATGGATGAAAAACTGTTTTTT. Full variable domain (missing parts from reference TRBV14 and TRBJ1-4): EAGVTQFPSHSVIEKGQTVTLRCDPISGHDNLYWYRRVMGKEIKFLLHFVKESKQDESGMPNNRFLAERTGGTYSTLKVQPAELEDSGVYFCASSPMGGVMDEKLFFGSGTQLSVL.

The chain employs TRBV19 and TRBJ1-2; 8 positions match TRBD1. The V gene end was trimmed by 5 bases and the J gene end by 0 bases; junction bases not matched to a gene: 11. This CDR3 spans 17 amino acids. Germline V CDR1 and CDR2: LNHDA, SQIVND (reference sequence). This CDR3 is CASSLQGARATNYGYTF. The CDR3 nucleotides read TGTGCCAGTAGTCTTCAGGGGGCGAGGGCCACTAACTATGGCTACACCTTC.

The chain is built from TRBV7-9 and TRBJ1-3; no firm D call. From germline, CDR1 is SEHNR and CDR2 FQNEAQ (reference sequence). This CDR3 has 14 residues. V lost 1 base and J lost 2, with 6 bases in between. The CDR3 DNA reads TGTGCCAGCAGCTTAGGTGGAGCTGGAAACACCATATATTTT. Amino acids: CASSLGGAGNTIYF.

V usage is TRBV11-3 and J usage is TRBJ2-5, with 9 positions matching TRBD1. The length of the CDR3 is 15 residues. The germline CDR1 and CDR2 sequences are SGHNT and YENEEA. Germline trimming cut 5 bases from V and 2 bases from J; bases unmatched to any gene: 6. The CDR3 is CASSARDRVQETQYF. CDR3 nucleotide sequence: TGTGCCAGCAGCGCCCGGGACAGGGTACAAGAGACCCAGTACTTC.

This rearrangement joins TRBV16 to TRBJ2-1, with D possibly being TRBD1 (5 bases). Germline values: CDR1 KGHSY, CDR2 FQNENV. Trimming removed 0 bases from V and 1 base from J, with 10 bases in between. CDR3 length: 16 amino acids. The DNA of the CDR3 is TGTGCCAGCAGCCAATCCATGGACATTTCCTACAATGAGCAGTTCTTC. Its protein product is CASSQSMDISYNEQFF.

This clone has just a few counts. The CDR3, as DNA: TGTGCCTGGACTCTGGAATTCGGCACTGAAGCTTTCTTT. Amino acids: CAWTLEFGTEAFF. This chain uses TRBV30 with TRBJ1-1; D remains unclear. Germline V CDR1 and CDR2: GTSNPN, SVGIG (reference sequence). This CDR3 comprises 13 residues. The V end lost 4 bases, the J end lost 4 bases, and 13 bases lay between the germline ends. Full variable domain (remainder filled in from reference TRBV30 and TRBJ1-1): SQTIHQWPATLVQPVGSPLSLECTVEGTSNPNLYWYRQAAGRGLQLLFYSVGIGQISSEVPQNLSASRPQDRQFILSSKKLLLSDSGFYLCAWTLEFGTEAFFGQGTRLTVV.

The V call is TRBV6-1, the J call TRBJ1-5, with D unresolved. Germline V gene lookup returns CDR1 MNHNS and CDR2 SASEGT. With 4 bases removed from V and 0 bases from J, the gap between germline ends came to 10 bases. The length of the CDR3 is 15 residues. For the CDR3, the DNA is TGTGCCAGCAGTGTAAGGGTCCCTAGCAATCAGCCCCAGCATTTT. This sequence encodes CASSVRVPSNQPQHF.

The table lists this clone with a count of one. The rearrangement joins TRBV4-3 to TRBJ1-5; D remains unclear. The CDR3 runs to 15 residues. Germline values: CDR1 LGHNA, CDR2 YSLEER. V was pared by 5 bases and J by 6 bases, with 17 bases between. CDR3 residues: CASSRTGLPSQPQHF. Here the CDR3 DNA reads TGCGCCAGCAGCAGAACCGGGTTGCCGTCTCAGCCCCAGCATTTT.

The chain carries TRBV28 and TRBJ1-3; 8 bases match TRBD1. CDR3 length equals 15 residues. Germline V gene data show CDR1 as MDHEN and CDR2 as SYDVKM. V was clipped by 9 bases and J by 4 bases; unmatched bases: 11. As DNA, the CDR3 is TGTGCCAGTTTCCCGGGACAGGTCTTGGGAAACACCATATATTTT. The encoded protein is CASFPGQVLGNTIYF.

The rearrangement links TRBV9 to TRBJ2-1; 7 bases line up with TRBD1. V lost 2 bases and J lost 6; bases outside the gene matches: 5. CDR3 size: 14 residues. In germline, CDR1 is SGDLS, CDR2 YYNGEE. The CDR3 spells CASSVSGGGNEQFF. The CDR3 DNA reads TGTGCCAGCAGCGTCTCAGGGGGTGGCAATGAGCAGTTCTTC.

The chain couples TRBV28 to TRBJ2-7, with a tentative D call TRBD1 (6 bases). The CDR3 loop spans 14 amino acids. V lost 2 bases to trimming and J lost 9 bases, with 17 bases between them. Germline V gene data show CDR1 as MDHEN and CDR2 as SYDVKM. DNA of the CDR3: TGTGCCAGCAGTTTAAACAGGGTCCGATCGTGGCAGTACTTC. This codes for CASSLNRVRSWQYF.

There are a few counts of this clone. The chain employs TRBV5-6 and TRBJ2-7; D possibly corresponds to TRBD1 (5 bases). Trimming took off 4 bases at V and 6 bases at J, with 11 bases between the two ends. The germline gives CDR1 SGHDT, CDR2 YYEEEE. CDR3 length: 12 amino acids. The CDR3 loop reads CASSALGLEQYF. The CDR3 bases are TGTGCCAGCAGCGCTCTGGGGCTCGAGCAGTACTTC.

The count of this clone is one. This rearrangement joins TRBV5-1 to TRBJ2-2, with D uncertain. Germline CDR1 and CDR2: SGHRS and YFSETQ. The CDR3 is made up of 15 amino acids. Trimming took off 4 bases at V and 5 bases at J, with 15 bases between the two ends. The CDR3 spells CASSLEQSVTGELFF. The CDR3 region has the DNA TGCGCCAGCAGCCTCGAACAAAGTGTGACCGGGGAGCTGTTTTTT.

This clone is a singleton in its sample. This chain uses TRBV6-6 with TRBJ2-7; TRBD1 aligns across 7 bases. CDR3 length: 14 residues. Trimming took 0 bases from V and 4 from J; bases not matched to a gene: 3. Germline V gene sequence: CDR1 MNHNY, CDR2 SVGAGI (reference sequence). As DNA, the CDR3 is TGTGCCAGCAGTTACTCGTACAGGGGATACGAGCAGTACTTC. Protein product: CASSYSYRGYEQYF.

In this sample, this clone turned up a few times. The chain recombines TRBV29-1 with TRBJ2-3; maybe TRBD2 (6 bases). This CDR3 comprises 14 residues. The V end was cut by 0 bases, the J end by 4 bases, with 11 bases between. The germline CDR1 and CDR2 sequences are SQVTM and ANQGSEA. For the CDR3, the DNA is TGCAGCGTTGAAGAAGGCGGGGCATCAGATACGCAGTATTTT. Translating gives CSVEEGGASDTQYF.

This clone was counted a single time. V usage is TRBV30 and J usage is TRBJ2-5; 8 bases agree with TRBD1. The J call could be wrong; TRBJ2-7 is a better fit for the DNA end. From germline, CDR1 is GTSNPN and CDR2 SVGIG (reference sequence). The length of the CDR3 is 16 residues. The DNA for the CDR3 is TGTGCCTGGATCGGGAAAGGGACAGGCAGGGCCTACGAGCAGTACTTC. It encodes CAWIGKGTGRAYEQYF.

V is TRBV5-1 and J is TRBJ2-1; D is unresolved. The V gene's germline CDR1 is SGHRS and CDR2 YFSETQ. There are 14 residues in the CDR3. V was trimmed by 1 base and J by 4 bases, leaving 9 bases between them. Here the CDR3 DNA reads TGCGCCAGCAGCTTGCCGGCCCGGTACAATGAGCAGTTCTTC. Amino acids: CASSLPARYNEQFF.

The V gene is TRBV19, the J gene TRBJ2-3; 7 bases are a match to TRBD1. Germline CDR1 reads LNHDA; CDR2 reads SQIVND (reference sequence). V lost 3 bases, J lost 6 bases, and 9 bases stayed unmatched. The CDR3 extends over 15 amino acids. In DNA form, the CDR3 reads TGTGCCAGTAGTATTCAAGAGGGGGCCAAGGATACGCAGTATTTT. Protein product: CASSIQEGAKDTQYF.

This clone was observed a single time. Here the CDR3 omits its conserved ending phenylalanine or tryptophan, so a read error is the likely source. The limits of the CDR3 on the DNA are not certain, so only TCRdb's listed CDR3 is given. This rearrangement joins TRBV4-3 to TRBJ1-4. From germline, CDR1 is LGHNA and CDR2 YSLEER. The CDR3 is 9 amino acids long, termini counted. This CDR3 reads CASSPPNFT.

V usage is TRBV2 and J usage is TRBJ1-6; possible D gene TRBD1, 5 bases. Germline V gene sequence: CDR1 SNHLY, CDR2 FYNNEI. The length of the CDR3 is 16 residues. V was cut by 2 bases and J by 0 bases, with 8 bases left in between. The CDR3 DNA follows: TGTGCCAGCAGTGAACAGGGAAGCTCCTATAATTCACCCCTCCACTTT. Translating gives CASSEQGSSYNSPLHF.

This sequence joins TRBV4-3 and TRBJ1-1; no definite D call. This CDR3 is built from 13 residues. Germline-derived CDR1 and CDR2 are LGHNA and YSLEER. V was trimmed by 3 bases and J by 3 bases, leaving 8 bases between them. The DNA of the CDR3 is TGCGCCAGCAGCCACGACCCCTACACTGAAGCTTTCTTT. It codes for CASSHDPYTEAFF.

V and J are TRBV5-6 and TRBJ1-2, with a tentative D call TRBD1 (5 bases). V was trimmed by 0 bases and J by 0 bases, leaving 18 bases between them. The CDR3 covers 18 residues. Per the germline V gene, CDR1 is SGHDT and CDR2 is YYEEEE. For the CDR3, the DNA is TGTGCCAGCAGCTTGGTCTCGCCGGGGGGAAATTCTAACTATGGCTACACCTTC. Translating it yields CASSLVSPGGNSNYGYTF.

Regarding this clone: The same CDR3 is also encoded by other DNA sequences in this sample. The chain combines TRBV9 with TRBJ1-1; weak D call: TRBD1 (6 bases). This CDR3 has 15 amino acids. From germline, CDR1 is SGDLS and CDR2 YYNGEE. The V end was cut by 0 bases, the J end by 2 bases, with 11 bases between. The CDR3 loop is CASSVGAGANTEAFF. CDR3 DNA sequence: TGTGCCAGCAGCGTAGGGGCAGGGGCCAACACTGAAGCTTTCTTT.

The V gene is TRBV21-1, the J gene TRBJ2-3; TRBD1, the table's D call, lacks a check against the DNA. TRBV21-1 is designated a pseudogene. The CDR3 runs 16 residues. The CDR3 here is CASSPPTGDLTDTQYF. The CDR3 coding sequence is TGTGCCAGCAGCCCCCCGACAGGGGACCTCACAGATACGCAGTATTTT.

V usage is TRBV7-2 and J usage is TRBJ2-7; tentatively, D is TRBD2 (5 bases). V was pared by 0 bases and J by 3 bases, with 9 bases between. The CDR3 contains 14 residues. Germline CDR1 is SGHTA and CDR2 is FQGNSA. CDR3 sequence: CASSLAGALYEQYF. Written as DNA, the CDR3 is TGTGCCAGCAGCTTAGCGGGAGCTCTCTACGAGCAGTACTTC.